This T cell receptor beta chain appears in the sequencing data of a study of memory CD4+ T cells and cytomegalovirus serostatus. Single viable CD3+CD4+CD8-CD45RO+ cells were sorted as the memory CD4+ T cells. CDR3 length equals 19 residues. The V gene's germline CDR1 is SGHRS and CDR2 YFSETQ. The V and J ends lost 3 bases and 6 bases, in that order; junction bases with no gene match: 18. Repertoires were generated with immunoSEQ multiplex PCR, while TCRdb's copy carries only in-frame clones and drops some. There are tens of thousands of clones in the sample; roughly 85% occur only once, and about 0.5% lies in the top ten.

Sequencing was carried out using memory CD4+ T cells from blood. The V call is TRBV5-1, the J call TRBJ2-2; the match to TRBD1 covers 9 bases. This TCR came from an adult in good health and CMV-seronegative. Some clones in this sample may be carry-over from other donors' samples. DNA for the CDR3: TGCGCCAGCAGCTCCGGATACTCACCGGGACAGGGTTCGTCCGGGGAGCTGTTTTTT. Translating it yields CASSSGYSPGQGSSGELFF.